The subject of this entry is one T cell receptor (beta chain). Deletions cut 4 bases from V and 5 bases from J, with 15 bases between. Germline V gene sequence: CDR1 SGHTA, CDR2 FQGNSA. This CDR3 spans 15 amino acids. These data belong to a study of blood T cell repertoires in COVID-19. Study information: Some COVID-19 samples were acute and others convalescent; all came from the United States, Italy and Spain. PBMCs, B-cell-depleted T cells, or T cells were the source of the cDNA or gDNA that made up the material.

Clones were read by immunoSEQ multiplex PCR, and TCRdb kept only the in-frame ones, dropping some. The sample holds approximately 260,000 clones, 88% seen once. The specimen was PBMCs or T cells enriched from blood (not recorded which). The receptor's source is a woman aged 35 to 49 with acute COVID-19. V usage is TRBV7-2 and J usage is TRBJ2-4; the D is unclear. The CDR3 loop reads CASSSGGDRENIQYF. The DNA of the CDR3 is TGTGCCAGCAGCTCCGGCGGAGACCGAGAAAACATTCAGTACTTC.